These 15 T cell receptor beta chains were sequenced from one sample in a study of T cell responses to AZD1222 COVID-19 vaccine. Only in-frame clones appear in the TCRdb table, and some are missing; sequencing was by immunoSEQ multiplex PCR. The profile covers approximately 120,000 clones, with 75% to 90% appearing a single time and approximately 5.4% taken by the ten largest. The sample here was peripheral blood, taken on day 0 of AZD1222 vaccination. All receptors come from an adult in good health.

The chain recombines TRBV19 with TRBJ2-5; the match to TRBD2 covers 12 bases. The CDR3 extends over 15 amino acids. Germline V gives CDR1 LNHDA, CDR2 SQIVND (reference sequence). V lost 9 bases and J lost 2; bases outside the gene matches: 7. The DNA for the CDR3 is TGTGCCAGCAGCCTAGCGGGGGGGCGGCAAGAGACCCAGTACTTC. The encoded protein is CASSLAGGRQETQYF.

V and J are TRBV7-2 and TRBJ2-3, with 13 bases lining up with TRBD2. J gave up 2 bases and V 5 bases, and 7 bases lay outside the gene matches. The CDR3 is 17 residues long. The germline gives CDR1 SGHTA, CDR2 FQGNSA. CDR3 bases: TGTGCCAGCAGCCTCCGTGGACTAGCGGGAGTCACAGATACGCAGTATTTT. Translation: CASSLRGLAGVTDTQYF.

This sequence joins TRBV28 and TRBJ1-3, with no clear D. Per the germline V gene, CDR1 is MDHEN and CDR2 is SYDVKM. V was clipped by 4 bases and J by 7 bases, with 8 bases between them. This CDR3 region has 12 residues. The CDR3 bases are TGTGCCAGCAGTTCACCTACCAACACCATATATTTT. Its translation: CASSSPTNTIYF.

CDR3 residues: CASSLSGGHEQYF. CDR3 bases: TGTGCCAGCAGTTTATCGGGGGGTCACGAGCAGTACTTC. The chain employs TRBV28 and TRBJ2-7; 7 nucleotides match TRBD2. There are 13 residues in the CDR3. Germline V CDR1 and CDR2: MDHEN, SYDVKM. V lost 1 base, J lost 5 bases, and 2 bases stayed unmatched. Filled out from reference TRBV28 and TRBJ2-7, the complete variable domain reads DVKVTQSSRYLVKRTGEKVFLECVQDMDHENMFWYRQDPGLGLRLIYFSYDVKMKEKGDIPEGYSVSREKKERFSLILESASTNQTSMYLCASSLSGGHEQYFGPGTRLTVT.

This chain connects TRBV4-2 to TRBJ1-5; D gene uncertain. CDR1 and CDR2 (germline): LGHNA, YNFKEQ. Trimming stripped 2 bases from V and 7 bases from J, with 12 bases between. The CDR3 runs 14 residues. The CDR3 loop is CASSQNTREQPQHF. In DNA form, the CDR3 reads TGTGCCAGCAGCCAAAACACAAGGGAACAGCCCCAGCATTTT.

This clone has just a few counts. V is TRBV7-2 and J is TRBJ2-7, with 9 positions matching TRBD1. The CDR3 is 16 amino acids. V trimming: 4 bases; J trimming: 0 bases; junction bases outside the gene matches: 7. Germline V CDR1 and CDR2: SGHTA, FQGNSA. The CDR3 is CASSSQDRGGSYEQYF. The DNA of the CDR3 is TGTGCCAGCAGCTCCCAGGACAGGGGAGGCTCCTACGAGCAGTACTTC.

This chain links TRBV15 with TRBJ2-1; the D gene could be TRBD1 or TRBD2 (5 bases each). V was cut by 0 bases and J by 7 bases, with 16 bases left in between. In germline, CDR1 is LNHNV, CDR2 YYDKDF (reference sequence). This CDR3 is 16 amino acids long. CDR3 loop: CATSRDRLAGTNEQFF. The CDR3 DNA follows: TGTGCCACCAGCAGAGATCGGCTAGCAGGGACGAATGAGCAGTTCTTC.

The genes are TRBV30 and TRBJ1-5; a possible D gene is TRBD1 (6 bases). Germline CDR1 is GTSNPN and CDR2 is SVGIG (reference sequence). The CDR3 extends over 15 amino acids. V lost 0 bases and J lost 2, with 11 bases in between. The CDR3 nucleotides are TGTGCCTGGAGTGTAGCAGGGGATGGCAATCAGCCCCAGCATTTT. Its protein is CAWSVAGDGNQPQHF.

This rearrangement joins TRBV24-1 to TRBJ2-5; possibly TRBD1 for D (5 bases). Trimming left V 3 bases short and J 2 bases short, with 15 bases between. CDR1 is KGHDR, CDR2 SFDVKD, per germline. The CDR3 has 16 residues. The CDR3 here is CATSDPTGTVQETQYF. DNA for the CDR3: TGTGCCACCAGTGATCCCACAGGCACAGTGCAAGAGACCCAGTACTTC.

The V call is TRBV24-1, the J call TRBJ1-1, with 7 bases fitting TRBD1. This CDR3 spans 16 amino acids. CDR1 and CDR2 (germline): KGHDR, SFDVKD. J lost 1 base, V lost 4 bases, and 8 bases had no gene match. CDR3 protein: CATSDSPGQENTEAFF. The CDR3 nucleotides are TGTGCCACCAGTGACTCTCCCGGACAGGAGAACACTGAAGCTTTCTTT.

This clone has only one observation. This same CDR3 is encoded by further DNA sequences in the sample. The V gene is TRBV28, the J gene TRBJ1-1; TRBD1 matches at 7 bases. The CDR3 has 16 residues. The trim removed 4 bases at V and 1 base at J, leaving 9 bases unmatched. The germline gives CDR1 MDHEN, CDR2 SYDVKM. The CDR3 protein is CASSSPSGGENTEAFF. The CDR3 bases are TGTGCCAGCAGTTCCCCCTCAGGGGGGGAGAACACTGAAGCTTTCTTT. Together with reference TRBV28 and TRBJ1-1, the CDR3 gives the full variable domain: DVKVTQSSRYLVKRTGEKVFLECVQDMDHENMFWYRQDPGLGLRLIYFSYDVKMKEKGDIPEGYSVSREKKERFSLILESASTNQTSMYLCASSSPSGGENTEAFFGQGTRLTVV.

V gene TRBV12-2 combines with J gene TRBJ2-2; TRBD1 is taken as the D call from the table, unchecked against the DNA. TRBV12-2 is deemed a pseudogene. The CDR3 loop spans 15 amino acids. The CDR3 loop is CASRFSGTGTGELFF. The CDR3 bases are TGTGCAAGTCGCTTCTCCGGGACAGGGACCGGGGAGCTGTTTTTT.

This clone has a single count. The V gene is TRBV7-8, the J gene TRBJ1-3; D is undetermined. V lost 2 bases, J lost 0 bases, and 5 bases lay in between. Germline assignment: CDR1 SGHVS and CDR2 FQNEAQ. The CDR3 runs to 14 residues. Here the CDR3 DNA reads TGTGCCAGCAGCTTACAGCGCTCTGGAAACACCATATATTTT. This gives the protein CASSLQRSGNTIYF.

The chain combines TRBV6-5 with TRBJ2-7; 10 bases are shared with TRBD2. Germline V gene lookup returns CDR1 MNHEY and CDR2 SVGAGI. There are 14 residues in the CDR3. The V and J ends lost 4 bases and 12 bases, in that order; junction bases with no gene match: 12. The CDR3, as DNA: TGTGCCAGCAGTTTAGAGCGGGAGGGCCCATCGCTGTACTTC. It specifies CASSLEREGPSLYF.

This clone appeared a single time. V usage is TRBV27 and J usage is TRBJ1-5, with D unclear. The CDR3 totals 14 residues. Germline V CDR1 and CDR2: MNHEY, SMNVEV (reference sequence). Trimming shortened V by 6 bases and J by 0 bases, and 9 bases separated the two germline ends. The CDR3: CASRTTYSNQPQHF. DNA for the CDR3: TGTGCCAGCAGGACCACTTATAGCAATCAGCCCCAGCATTTT.